The 20 T cell receptor beta chains below come from one sample, sequenced in a study of cytomegalovirus exposure and HLA in healthy donors (dated by TCRdb to 2016 to 2017). Library construction relied on the immunoSEQ multiplex PCR assay. The multiplex PCR relied on a mix of 60 forward primers for TCR Vbeta segments and 13 reverse primers for TCR Jbeta segments. TCRdb obtained this table from immuneACCESS and retained in-frame rearrangements with V and J assigned. These tables miss some clones; where compared with another copy, unresolved V genes account for less than half of the shortfall, and the remainder is unexplained. The sample table lists 120,000 to 150,000 clones, 75% to 90% of them with a count of one. The ten largest clonotypes hold 2.5% to 3.5% of the sample. Sequenced input: PBMCs. The receptors shown here come from a woman aged 25 to 39 in good health and CMV-seronegative.

This chain uses TRBV7-9 with TRBJ1-3, with 7 bases aligning to TRBD1. The J segment lost 0 bases and the V segment lost 6 bases, leaving 5 bases of the junction unmatched. In germline, CDR1 is SEHNR, CDR2 FQNEAQ (reference sequence). The CDR3 sequence is 15 residues long. CDR3: CASRTQGHSGNTIYF. The CDR3 DNA reads TGTGCCAGCAGGACACAGGGGCACTCTGGAAACACCATATATTTT.

The chain has TRBV5-4 and TRBJ2-3; 12 bases are a match to TRBD2. Trimming removed 0 bases from V and 3 bases from J; junction bases left unmatched: 2. Germline CDR1 SGHNT, CDR2 YYREEE (reference sequence). The CDR3 has 16 amino acids. The CDR3 loop is CASSLGLAGATDTQYF. As DNA, the CDR3 is TGTGCCAGCAGCTTGGGACTAGCGGGGGCTACAGATACGCAGTATTTT.

This chain connects TRBV7-2 to TRBJ2-5; weak D call: TRBD1 (6 bases). Germline lookup yields CDR1 SGHTA and CDR2 FQGNSA. The V end was cut by 0 bases, the J end by 5 bases, with 10 bases between. The CDR3 sequence is 14 residues long. The CDR3 reads CASSLAGAYETQYF. The CDR3 DNA follows: TGTGCCAGCAGCTTAGCGGGGGCGTATGAGACCCAGTACTTC.

The V gene is TRBV10-3, the J gene TRBJ2-2; a possible D gene is TRBD2 (6 bases). This CDR3 is 17 amino acids long. V was clipped by 6 bases and J by 4 bases, with 21 bases between them. Germline V gene lookup returns CDR1 ENHRY and CDR2 SYGVKD. CDR3 DNA: TGTGCCATCAGCTATGCTCGTAGCGGTCGAGGCACCGGGGAGCTGTTTTTT. This encodes CAISYARSGRGTGELFF.

This clone was observed a handful of times. This chain links TRBV4-1 with TRBJ2-7, with 7 bases lining up with TRBD1. In germline, CDR1 is MGHRA, CDR2 YSYEKL. Trimming cost V 4 bases and J 1 base; bases outside gene matches: 1. The CDR3 runs to 13 residues. The CDR3 here is CASSRGQSYEQYF. CDR3 DNA: TGCGCCAGCAGCCGGGGACAGTCCTACGAGCAGTACTTC.

CDR3 bases: TGTGCCAGCAGCTCAGGGTTCGGGTTGGACGGGGAGCTGTTTTTT. Protein: CASSSGFGLDGELFF. V gene TRBV7-9 combines with J gene TRBJ2-2, with a possible D match to TRBD1 (5 bases). The CDR3 is 15 amino acids. V was pared by 4 bases and J by 7 bases, with 16 bases between. Germline lookup yields CDR1 SEHNR and CDR2 FQNEAQ (reference sequence).

V is TRBV10-3 and J is TRBJ1-5, with no clear D. V dropped 0 bases and J dropped 7 bases, with 4 bases sitting between them. The CDR3 consists of 12 residues. The germline CDR1 and CDR2 sequences are ENHRY and SYGVKD. This CDR3 reads CAISESSQPQHF. The CDR3 DNA reads TGTGCCATCAGTGAGTCATCGCAGCCCCAGCATTTT.

The chain has TRBV19 and TRBJ1-2; D remains unclear. The CDR3 extends over 16 amino acids. Looked up from germline, CDR1 is LNHDA and CDR2 is SQIVND (reference sequence). Trimming shortened V by 3 bases and J by 8 bases, and 22 bases separated the two germline ends. The CDR3 protein is CASSITVGASGTGYTF. CDR3 DNA: TGTGCCAGTAGTATTACTGTGGGCGCCTCCGGTACGGGCTACACCTTC.

This chain uses TRBV5-6 with TRBJ1-5, with D uncertain. The CDR3 runs 15 residues. From germline, CDR1 is SGHDT and CDR2 YYEEEE. V lost 2 bases and J 1 base, leaving 10 bases between the germline ends. CDR3 DNA sequence: TGTGCCAGCAGCTTCCGGGGTTTGAGCAATCAGCCCCAGCATTTT. It translates to CASSFRGLSNQPQHF.

The sample holds one count of this clone. This chain joins TRBV7-9 and TRBJ1-3; a weak D match, TRBD1 (6 bases). This CDR3 has 17 residues. Germline lookup yields CDR1 SEHNR and CDR2 FQNEAQ (reference sequence). V lost 5 bases and J 3 bases, leaving 20 bases between the germline ends. CDR3 loop: CASSRSGQPPSGNTIYF. The CDR3 DNA follows: TGTGCCAGCAGCCGCTCCGGACAGCCGCCCAGTGGAAACACCATATATTTT.

The chain employs TRBV5-1 and TRBJ2-3, with TRBD2 matching 11 bases. Germline CDR1 reads SGHRS; CDR2 reads YFSETQ. The V gene end was trimmed by 4 bases and the J gene end by 2 bases; junction bases not matched to a gene: 9. The CDR3 loop spans 17 amino acids. CDR3 sequence reads: CASSVILAGATTDTQYF. In DNA, the CDR3 is TGCGCCAGCAGCGTAATACTAGCGGGGGCGACCACAGATACGCAGTATTTT.

This clone showed up just a few times. J is TRBJ1-2 and V is TRBV7-8; the match to TRBD1 covers 9 bases. The CDR3 extends over 15 amino acids. CDR1 and CDR2 from the germline V gene are SGHVS and FQNEAQ. V was pared by 4 bases and J by 6 bases, with 9 bases of the junction left unmatched. The CDR3 loop reads CASSSGTGGVNGYTF. In DNA, the CDR3 is TGTGCCAGCAGCTCGGGTACAGGGGGCGTAAATGGCTACACCTTC.

V gene TRBV4-1 combines with J gene TRBJ2-7; D is perhaps TRBD1 (6 bases). Trimming pared 3 bases from V and 6 bases from J, leaving 15 bases between. The V gene's germline CDR1 is MGHRA and CDR2 YSYEKL. CDR3 length equals 14 residues. In DNA form, the CDR3 reads TGCGCCAGCAGCCAGGGTAACAGGGTCCCCGAGCAGTACTTC. It translates to CASSQGNRVPEQYF.

This clone was counted only a few times. V usage is TRBV7-2 and J usage is TRBJ2-1, with a weak D call TRBD2 (6 bases). Germline V gene sequence: CDR1 SGHTA, CDR2 FQGNSA. The CDR3 totals 16 residues. V was pared by 2 bases and J by 7 bases, with 18 bases between. CDR3 region: CASSLNGGLVRNEQFF. The CDR3 DNA reads as TGTGCCAGCAGCTTAAATGGGGGACTGGTCCGGAATGAGCAGTTCTTC.

V and J are TRBV7-3 and TRBJ2-7, with TRBD2 as a possible D gene (6 bases). The CDR3 runs 16 residues. Germline CDR1 SGHTA, CDR2 FQGTGA. Trimming removed 5 bases at V and 3 bases at J, with 20 bases between. The CDR3 nucleotides are TGTGCCAGCAGCCTTAACGGTGGGGGTAGCGGCTACGAGCAGTACTTC. Translated, it gives CASSLNGGGSGYEQYF.

This clone was observed a single time. This chain uses TRBV11-1 with TRBJ2-2, with a weak D call TRBD1 (6 bases). With 5 bases removed from V and 3 bases from J, the gap between germline ends came to 13 bases. Germline CDR1 is SGHAT and CDR2 is FQDESV (reference sequence). This CDR3 region has 15 residues. The CDR3, as DNA: TGTGCCAGCAGCAACCGGGACACCGACACCGGGGAGCTGTTTTTT. It codes for CASSNRDTDTGELFF.

The rearrangement uses TRBV7-2 and TRBJ2-3, with TRBD2 matching over 8 bases. J gave up 5 bases and V 1 base, and 5 bases lay outside the gene matches. The CDR3 has 15 amino acids. Germline lookup yields CDR1 SGHTA and CDR2 FQGNSA. For the CDR3, the DNA is TGTGCCAGCAGCTTAGGGGTTACTAGCGGAGATACGCAGTATTTT. Translated: CASSLGVTSGDTQYF. Full variable domain (remainder filled in from reference TRBV7-2 and TRBJ2-3): GAGVSQSPSNKVTEKGKDVELRCDPISGHTALYWYRQSLGQGLEFLIYFQGNSAPDKSGLPSDRFSAERTGGSVSTLTIQRTQQEDSAVYLCASSLGVTSGDTQYFGPGTRLTVL.

The chain has TRBV19 and TRBJ2-1, with D perhaps TRBD2 (6 bases). The germline V gene has CDR1 LNHDA and CDR2 SQIVND (reference sequence). Trimming took 3 bases from V and 10 from J, leaving 13 bases between them. The CDR3 consists of 13 residues. The CDR3 loop reads CASSIRWLAEQFF. The DNA for the CDR3 is TGTGCCAGTAGTATTAGATGGCTAGCGGAGCAGTTCTTC.

The CDR3 protein is CASSLGTSGSTDTQYF. DNA of the CDR3: TGTGCCAGCAGCCTCGGAACTAGCGGGAGCACAGATACGCAGTATTTT. V is TRBV7-8 and J is TRBJ2-3; TRBD2 agrees at 9 bases. Looked up from germline, CDR1 is SGHVS and CDR2 is FQNEAQ. This CDR3 is 16 amino acids long. Trimming took 5 bases from V and 0 from J; bases not matched to a gene: 6. The full variable domain, in which reference TRBV7-8 and TRBJ2-3 provide the parts outside the CDR3, is GAGVSQSPRYKVAKRGQDVALRCDPISGHVSLFWYQQALGQGPEFLTYFQNEAQLDKSGLPSDRFFAERPEGSVSTLKIQRTQQEDSAVYLCASSLGTSGSTDTQYFGPGTRLTVL.

Many counts were recorded for this clone. The chain employs TRBV9 and TRBJ2-3; TRBD2 agrees at 10 bases. Per the germline V gene, CDR1 is SGDLS and CDR2 is YYNGEE. The V and J ends lost 4 bases and 2 bases, in that order; junction bases with no gene match: 7. The CDR3 covers 16 residues. The CDR3 sequence is CASSPYSGGSTDTQYF. CDR3 DNA: TGTGCCAGCAGCCCTTATAGCGGGGGGTCCACAGATACGCAGTATTTT.